The 10 T cell receptor beta chains given below trace back to one sample, sequenced in a study of blood T cell repertoires in COVID-19 (dated by TCRdb to the early 2020s). Library prep was done by the immunoSEQ multiplex PCR assay. TCRdb's version of the immuneACCESS table is confined to in-frame rearrangements and falls short of the full clone set. An unresolved V gene accounts for under half of the shortfall where checked; the remainder is of unknown origin. The sample data list about 190,000 clones, and about three quarters of these were observed just once. The ten largest account for roughly 28% of the sample. Material for sequencing was peripheral blood. All receptors derive from a woman between 65 and 79 years old with acute or convalescent COVID-19.

In its sample, this clone was seen once. The rearrangement uses TRBV29-1 and TRBJ2-4, with 8 positions matching TRBD2. Germline loops: CDR1 SQVTM, CDR2 ANQGSEA. The CDR3 totals 14 residues. With V trimmed by 5 bases and J by 8 bases, 11 bases remained unmatched. The CDR3 here is CSVLGSSGWDIQYF. The CDR3 coding sequence is TGCAGCGTTCTAGGTTCTAGCGGGTGGGACATTCAGTACTTC.

The rearrangement joins TRBV20-1 to TRBJ2-7; D remains unclear. V lost 5 bases to trimming and J lost 5 bases, with 10 bases between them. There are 11 residues in the CDR3. Germline V gives CDR1 DFQATT, CDR2 SNEGSKA (reference sequence). DNA of the CDR3: TGCAGTGCTCCTTATACGGACGAGCAGTACTTC. Encoded protein: CSAPYTDEQYF.

The CDR3, as DNA: TGCGCCAGCAGCTTCAGTGGGCAGAACTCTGGAAACACCATATATTTT. This sequence encodes CASSFSGQNSGNTIYF. J is TRBJ1-3 and V is TRBV5-1, with D unclear. CDR1 is SGHRS and CDR2 is YFSETQ in the germline V gene. V gave up 2 bases and J gave up 0 bases, with 12 bases separating them. This CDR3 comprises 16 residues.

The chain couples TRBV5-1 to TRBJ1-3; 10 nucleotides line up with TRBD1. Germline-derived CDR1 and CDR2 are SGHRS and YFSETQ. V lost 2 bases, J lost 4 bases, and 9 bases stayed unmatched. CDR3 size: 17 residues. Written as DNA, the CDR3 is TGCGCCAGCAGCTTTGGCAGGGGACAGGGGACCGGAAACACCATATATTTT. Translating gives CASSFGRGQGTGNTIYF.

The J gene is TRBJ2-1, the V gene TRBV7-9; a weak D match, TRBD2 (5 bases). Trimming left V 1 base short and J 8 bases short, with 9 bases between. Germline V gene lookup returns CDR1 SEHNR and CDR2 FQNEAQ (reference sequence). The CDR3 extends over 13 amino acids. For the CDR3, the DNA is TGTGCCAGCAGCTTAGTCCCGAGGGATGAGCAGTTCTTC. This gives the protein CASSLVPRDEQFF.

The V and J genes are TRBV5-1 and TRBJ2-7; maybe TRBD2 (5 bases). Germline V gene sequence: CDR1 SGHRS, CDR2 YFSETQ. The CDR3 covers 15 residues. Trimming stripped 1 base from V and 6 bases from J, with 17 bases between. As DNA, the CDR3 is TGCGCCAGCAGCTTGTCGAGGGAGCCGTCTAGCGAGCAGTACTTC. As protein: CASSLSREPSSEQYF.

V and J are TRBV9 and TRBJ2-1, with TRBD2 matching 12 bases. V was pared by 3 bases and J by 7 bases, with 5 bases of the junction left unmatched. The germline V gene encodes CDR1 SGDLS and CDR2 YYNGEE. The CDR3 runs 15 residues. DNA of the CDR3: TGTGCCAGCAGCGCGACTAGCGGGAGTGGAAATGAGCAGTTCTTC. It codes for CASSATSGSGNEQFF.

The chain carries TRBV4-1 and TRBJ2-2, with a possible D match to TRBD1 (5 bases). CDR1 is MGHRA and CDR2 is YSYEKL in the germline V gene. V dropped 0 bases and J dropped 4 bases, with 12 bases sitting between them. CDR3 length equals 16 residues. CDR3 bases: TGCGCCAGCAGCCAAGATCCGACAGTGAGCACCGGGGAGCTGTTTTTT. Protein sequence: CASSQDPTVSTGELFF.

The CDR3 reads CASSLDVRDNQPQHF. The CDR3 nucleotides read TGTGCCAGCAGCTTAGATGTCAGGGACAATCAGCCCCAGCATTTT. The V gene is TRBV7-2, the J gene TRBJ1-5; perhaps TRBD1 as D (5 bases). Germline V CDR1 and CDR2: SGHTA, FQGNSA. The V end was cut by 1 base, the J end by 3 bases, with 10 bases between. CDR3 length: 15 residues. The whole variable domain, remainder taken from reference TRBV7-2 and TRBJ1-5, is GAGVSQSPSNKVTEKGKDVELRCDPISGHTALYWYRQSLGQGLEFLIYFQGNSAPDKSGLPSDRFSAERTGGSVSTLTIQRTQQEDSAVYLCASSLDVRDNQPQHFGDGTRLSIL.

V and J are TRBV10-2 and TRBJ1-1; D is uncertain. The CDR3 is 14 residues long. CDR1 is WSHSY and CDR2 is SAAADI in the germline V gene. V was clipped by 0 bases and J by 5 bases, with 10 bases between them. CDR3 coding DNA: TGCGCCAGCAGTGAGTCGATAATAGTTACTGAAGCTTTCTTT. Residues: CASSESIIVTEAFF.